The clone carrying this T cell receptor beta chain has a handful of counts. The sample originates from a study of T-cell reconstitution after alpha-beta-depleted transplantation in children. Trimming took 3 bases from V and 0 from J, leaving 19 bases between them. The CDR3 is 19 residues long. Germline V gene data show CDR1 as SGDLS and CDR2 as YYNGEE. TCRbeta library construction was performed incorporating unique molecular identifiers. In TCRdb, the PCR reads were re-called with MiXCR into one record per CDR3 protein. The top ten clones hold 15% to 20% of a sample with 120,000 to 150,000 distinct CDR3 sequences, 8.8% of them seen once.

This material consisted of PBMCs, mostly from graft donor cells, taken 180 days after TCRalphabeta/CD19-depleted stem cell transplant. The chain combines TRBV9 with TRBJ2-6, with D perhaps being TRBD1 or TRBD2 (5 bases each). The receptor was derived from a female patient between 2 and 15 years old who had a stem cell transplant for congenital amegakaryocytic thrombocytopenia, so the T cells may come from the graft donor. CDR3 sequence (DNA): TGTGCCAGCAGCGCCCAACCCTGGGGGAGTGTCTCTGGGGCCAACGTCCTGACTTTC. Translation: CASSAQPWGSVSGANVLTF.